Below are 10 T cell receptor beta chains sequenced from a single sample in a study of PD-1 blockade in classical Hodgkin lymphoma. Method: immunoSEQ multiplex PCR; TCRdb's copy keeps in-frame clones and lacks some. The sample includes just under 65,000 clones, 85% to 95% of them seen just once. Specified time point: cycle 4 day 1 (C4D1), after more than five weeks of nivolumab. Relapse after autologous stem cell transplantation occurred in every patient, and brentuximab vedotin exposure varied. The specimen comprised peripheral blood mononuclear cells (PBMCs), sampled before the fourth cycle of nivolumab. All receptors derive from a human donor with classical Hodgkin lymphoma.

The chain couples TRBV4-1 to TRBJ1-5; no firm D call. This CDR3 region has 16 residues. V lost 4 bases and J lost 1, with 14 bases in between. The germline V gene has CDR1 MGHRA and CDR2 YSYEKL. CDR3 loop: CASSLVGPGSNQPQHF. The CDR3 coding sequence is TGCGCCAGCAGCCTCGTAGGCCCGGGGAGCAATCAGCCCCAGCATTTT.

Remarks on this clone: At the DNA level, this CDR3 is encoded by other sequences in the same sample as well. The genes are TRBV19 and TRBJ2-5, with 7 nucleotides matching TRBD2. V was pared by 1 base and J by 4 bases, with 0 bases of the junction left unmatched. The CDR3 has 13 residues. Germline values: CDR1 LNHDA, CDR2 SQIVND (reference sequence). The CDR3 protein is CASSIGGGETQYF. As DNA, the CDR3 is TGTGCCAGTAGTATAGGCGGGGGAGAGACCCAGTACTTC.

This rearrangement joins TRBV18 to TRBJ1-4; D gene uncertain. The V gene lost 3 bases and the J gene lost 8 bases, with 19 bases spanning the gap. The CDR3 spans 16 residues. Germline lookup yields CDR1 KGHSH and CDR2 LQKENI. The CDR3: CASSPEFTRFGEKLFF. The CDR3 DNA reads TGTGCCAGCTCACCGGAGTTTACGCGTTTCGGAGAAAAACTGTTTTTT.

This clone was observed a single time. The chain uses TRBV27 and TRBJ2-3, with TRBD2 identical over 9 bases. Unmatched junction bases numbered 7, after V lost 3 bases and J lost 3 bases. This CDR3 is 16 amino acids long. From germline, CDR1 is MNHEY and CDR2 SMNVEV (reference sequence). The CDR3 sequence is CASSFWRGGRTDTQYF. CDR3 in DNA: TGTGCCAGCAGTTTCTGGCGGGGGGGGAGAACAGATACGCAGTATTTT.

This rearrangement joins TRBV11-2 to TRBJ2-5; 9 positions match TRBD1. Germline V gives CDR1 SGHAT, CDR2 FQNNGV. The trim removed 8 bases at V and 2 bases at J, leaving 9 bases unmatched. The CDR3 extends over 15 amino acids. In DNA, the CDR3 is TGTGCCAGCGCTTTTGTGACAGGGGGGCAAGAGACCCAGTACTTC. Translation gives CASAFVTGGQETQYF.

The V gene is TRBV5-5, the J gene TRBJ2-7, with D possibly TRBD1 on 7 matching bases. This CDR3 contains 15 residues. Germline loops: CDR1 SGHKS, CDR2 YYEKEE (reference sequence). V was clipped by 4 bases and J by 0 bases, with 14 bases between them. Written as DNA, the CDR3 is TGTGCCAGCAGCCAGGGGGACGGGAGCTCCTACGAGCAGTACTTC. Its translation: CASSQGDGSSYEQYF.

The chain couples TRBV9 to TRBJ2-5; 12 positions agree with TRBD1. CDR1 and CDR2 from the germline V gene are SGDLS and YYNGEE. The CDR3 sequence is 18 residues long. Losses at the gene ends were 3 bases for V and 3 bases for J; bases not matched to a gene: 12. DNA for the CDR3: TGTGCCAGCAGCGACAGTCCGGGACAGGGGGCGTTCAAAGAGACCCAGTACTTC. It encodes CASSDSPGQGAFKETQYF.

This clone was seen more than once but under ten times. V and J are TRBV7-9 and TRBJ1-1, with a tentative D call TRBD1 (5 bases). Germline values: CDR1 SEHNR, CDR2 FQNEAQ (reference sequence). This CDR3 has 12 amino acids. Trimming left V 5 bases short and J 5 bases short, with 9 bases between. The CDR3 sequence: CASSPGGTEAFF. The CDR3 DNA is TGTGCCAGCAGCCCCGGGGGGACTGAAGCTTTCTTT.

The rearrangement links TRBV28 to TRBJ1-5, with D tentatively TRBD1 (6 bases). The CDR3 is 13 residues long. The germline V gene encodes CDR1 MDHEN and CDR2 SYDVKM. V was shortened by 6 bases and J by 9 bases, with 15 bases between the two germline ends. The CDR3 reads CASRRDIITPQHF. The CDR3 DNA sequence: TGTGCCAGCAGGCGGGACATTATAACGCCCCAGCATTTT.

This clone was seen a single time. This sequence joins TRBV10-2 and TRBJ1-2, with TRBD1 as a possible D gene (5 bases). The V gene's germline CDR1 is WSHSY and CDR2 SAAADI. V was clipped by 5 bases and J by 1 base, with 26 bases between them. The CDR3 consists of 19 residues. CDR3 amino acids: CASSSTKGHYPGFNYGYTF. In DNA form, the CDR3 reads TGCGCCAGCAGTTCTACAAAAGGACACTACCCAGGCTTTAACTATGGCTACACCTTC.